The present TCR beta chain was sequenced within a study of blood T cell repertoires in COVID-19. Study background: T cells, B-cell-depleted T cells, or PBMCs provided the cDNA or gDNA that served as material.

Authors' analysis steps: Amplification with reference gene primers provided the estimates of nucleated cell counts. Using immunoSEQ multiplex PCR, the repertoire was profiled, and TCRdb retains in-frame clones only, with some absent. V and J calls and clone size come straight from that table; D and trimming were deduced from the DNA. This sample yields 150,000 or so clones, of which about 80% are seen a single time; 25% to 30% belongs to the top ten. The CDR3 is 14 residues long. Trimming removed 7 bases from V and 1 base from J, with 10 bases in between. Germline CDR1 reads MNHEY; CDR2 reads SVGAGI. This clone was picked up a small number of times.

The gene calls are TRBV6-5 and TRBJ2-2, with D possibly TRBD1 on 5 matching bases. The material sequenced was peripheral blood. The source is a woman aged 60-70 years with acute or convalescent COVID-19. DNA for the CDR3: TGTGCCAGCATACCCGACAGGAACACCGGGGAGCTGTTTTTT. The encoded protein is CASIPDRNTGELFF.